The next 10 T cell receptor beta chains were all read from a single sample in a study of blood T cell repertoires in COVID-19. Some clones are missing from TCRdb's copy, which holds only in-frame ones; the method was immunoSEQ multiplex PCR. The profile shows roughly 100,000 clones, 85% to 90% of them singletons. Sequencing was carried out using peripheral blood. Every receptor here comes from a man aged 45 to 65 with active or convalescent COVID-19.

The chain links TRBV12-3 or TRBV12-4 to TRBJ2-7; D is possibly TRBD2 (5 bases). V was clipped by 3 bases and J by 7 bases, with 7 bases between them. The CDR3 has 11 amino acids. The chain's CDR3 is CASSFAGEQYF. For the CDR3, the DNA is TGTGCCAGCAGTTTCGCGGGTGAGCAGTACTTC.

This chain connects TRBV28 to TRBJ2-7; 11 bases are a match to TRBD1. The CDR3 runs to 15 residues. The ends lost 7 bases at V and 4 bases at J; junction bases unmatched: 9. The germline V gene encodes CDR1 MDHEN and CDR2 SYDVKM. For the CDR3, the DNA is TGTGCCAGCACCCACGGGACAGGGGGAAGTTACGAGCAGTACTTC. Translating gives CASTHGTGGSYEQYF.

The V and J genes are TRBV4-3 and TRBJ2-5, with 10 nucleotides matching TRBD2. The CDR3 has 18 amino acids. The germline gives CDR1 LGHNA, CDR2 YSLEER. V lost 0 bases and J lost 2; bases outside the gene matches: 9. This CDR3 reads CASSQEASGGSGQETQYF. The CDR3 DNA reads TGCGCCAGCAGCCAAGAAGCTAGCGGGGGCTCCGGTCAAGAGACCCAGTACTTC.

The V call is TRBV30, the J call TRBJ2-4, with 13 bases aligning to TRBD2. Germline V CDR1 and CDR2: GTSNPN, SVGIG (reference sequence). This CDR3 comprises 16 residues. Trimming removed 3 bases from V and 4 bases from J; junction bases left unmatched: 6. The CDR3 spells CAWSSGTSGTKNIQYF. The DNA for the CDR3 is TGTGCCTGGAGCTCCGGGACTAGCGGGACAAAAAACATTCAGTACTTC.

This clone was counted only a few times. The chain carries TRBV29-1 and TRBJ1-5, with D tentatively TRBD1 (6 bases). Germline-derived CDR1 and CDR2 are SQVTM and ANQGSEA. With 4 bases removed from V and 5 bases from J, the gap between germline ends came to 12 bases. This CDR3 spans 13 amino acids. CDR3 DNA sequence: TGCAGCGTTGTACAGGGACGGGATCAGCCCCAGCATTTT. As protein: CSVVQGRDQPQHF.

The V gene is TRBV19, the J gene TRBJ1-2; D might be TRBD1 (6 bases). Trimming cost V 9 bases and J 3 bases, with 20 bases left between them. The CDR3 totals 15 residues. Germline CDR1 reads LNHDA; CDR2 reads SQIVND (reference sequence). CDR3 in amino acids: CASADWTDRDYGYTF. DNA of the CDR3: TGTGCCAGCGCCGATTGGACAGATCGGGACTATGGCTACACCTTC.

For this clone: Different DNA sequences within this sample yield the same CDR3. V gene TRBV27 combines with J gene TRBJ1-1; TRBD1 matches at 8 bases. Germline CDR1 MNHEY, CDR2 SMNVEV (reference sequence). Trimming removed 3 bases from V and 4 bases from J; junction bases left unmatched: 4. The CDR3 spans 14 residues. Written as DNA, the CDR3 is TGTGCCAGCAGTTTTCAGGGGGCGCCCACTGAAGCTTTCTTT. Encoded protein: CASSFQGAPTEAFF.

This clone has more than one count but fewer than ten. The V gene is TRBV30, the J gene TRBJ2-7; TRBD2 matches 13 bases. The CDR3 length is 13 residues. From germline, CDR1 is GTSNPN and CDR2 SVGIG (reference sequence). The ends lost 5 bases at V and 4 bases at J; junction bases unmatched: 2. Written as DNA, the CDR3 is TGTGCCTGGGGGACTAGCGGGGTTTACGAGCAGTACTTC. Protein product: CAWGTSGVYEQYF. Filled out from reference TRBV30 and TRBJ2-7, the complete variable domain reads SQTIHQWPATLVQPVGSPLSLECTVEGTSNPNLYWYRQAAGRGLQLLFYSVGIGQISSEVPQNLSASRPQDRQFILSSKKLLLSDSGFYLCAWGTSGVYEQYFGPGTRLTVT.

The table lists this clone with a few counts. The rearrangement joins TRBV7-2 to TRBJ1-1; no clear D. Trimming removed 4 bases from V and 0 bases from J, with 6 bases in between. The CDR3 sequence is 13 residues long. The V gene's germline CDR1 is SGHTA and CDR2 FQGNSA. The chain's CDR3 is CASSSHMNTEAFF. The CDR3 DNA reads TGTGCCAGCAGCTCCCACATGAACACTGAAGCTTTCTTT.

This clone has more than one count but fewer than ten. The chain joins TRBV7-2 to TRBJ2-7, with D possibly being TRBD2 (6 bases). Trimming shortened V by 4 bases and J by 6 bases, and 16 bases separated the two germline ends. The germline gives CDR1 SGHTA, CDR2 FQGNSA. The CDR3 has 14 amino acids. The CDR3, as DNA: TGTGCCAGCAGCTCCCAACTAGCAACTGGCGAGCAGTACTTC. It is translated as CASSSQLATGEQYF.